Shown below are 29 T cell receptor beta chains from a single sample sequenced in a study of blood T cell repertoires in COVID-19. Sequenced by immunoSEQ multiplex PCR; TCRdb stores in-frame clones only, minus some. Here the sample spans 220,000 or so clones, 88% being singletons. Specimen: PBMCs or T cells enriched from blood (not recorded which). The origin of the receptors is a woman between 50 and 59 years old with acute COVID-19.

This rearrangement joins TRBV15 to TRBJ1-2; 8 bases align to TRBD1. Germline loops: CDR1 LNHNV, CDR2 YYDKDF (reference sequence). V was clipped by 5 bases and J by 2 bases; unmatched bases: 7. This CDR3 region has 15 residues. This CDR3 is CATSGNRGRNYGYTF. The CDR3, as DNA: TGTGCCACCAGCGGTAACAGGGGGAGAAACTATGGCTACACCTTC.

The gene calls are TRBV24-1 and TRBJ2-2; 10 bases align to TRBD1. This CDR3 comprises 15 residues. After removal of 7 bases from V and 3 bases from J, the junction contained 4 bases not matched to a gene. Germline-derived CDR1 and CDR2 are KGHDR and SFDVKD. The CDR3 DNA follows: TGTGCCACCAGCTGGACAGGGGGTTACACCGGGGAGCTGTTTTTT. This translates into CATSWTGGYTGELFF.

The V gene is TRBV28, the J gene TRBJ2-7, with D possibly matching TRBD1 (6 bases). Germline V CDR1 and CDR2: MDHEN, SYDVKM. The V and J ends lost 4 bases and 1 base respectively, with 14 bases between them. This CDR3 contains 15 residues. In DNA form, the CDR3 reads TGTGCCAGCAGTTCCTTGGGGCAGGGGTCCTACGAGCAGTACTTC. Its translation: CASSSLGQGSYEQYF. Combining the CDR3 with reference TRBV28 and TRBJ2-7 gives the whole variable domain DVKVTQSSRYLVKRTGEKVFLECVQDMDHENMFWYRQDPGLGLRLIYFSYDVKMKEKGDIPEGYSVSREKKERFSLILESASTNQTSMYLCASSSLGQGSYEQYFGPGTRLTVT.

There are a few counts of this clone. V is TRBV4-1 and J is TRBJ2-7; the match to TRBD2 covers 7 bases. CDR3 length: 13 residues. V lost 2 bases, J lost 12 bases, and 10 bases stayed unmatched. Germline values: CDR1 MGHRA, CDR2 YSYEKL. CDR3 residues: CASSQTQGGSRYF. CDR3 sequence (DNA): TGCGCCAGCAGCCAAACCCAGGGCGGGAGTCGGTACTTC.

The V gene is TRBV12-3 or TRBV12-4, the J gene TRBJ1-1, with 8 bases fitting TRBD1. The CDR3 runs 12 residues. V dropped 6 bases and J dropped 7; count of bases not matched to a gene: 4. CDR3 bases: TGTGCCAGCAGACACAGGGGGATTGAAGCTTTCTTT. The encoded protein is CASRHRGIEAFF.

CDR3 coding DNA: TGTGCCAGCAGTGACCCGGGACTAGCGGGAGCACAGACCCAGTACTTC. It specifies CASSDPGLAGAQTQYF. The gene calls are TRBV25-1 and TRBJ2-5; TRBD2 matches 14 bases. J was trimmed by 6 bases and V by 3 bases; bases with no gene match: 6. The CDR3 runs 16 residues. Germline loops: CDR1 MGHDK, CDR2 SYGVNS.

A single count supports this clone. The CDR3 DNA reads as TGTGCCAGCAGCCAGATGAGGACAGGGGTTTACCAAGAGACCCAGTACTTC. Its translation is CASSQMRTGVYQETQYF. The chain joins TRBV4-2 to TRBJ2-5; 9 bases are a match to TRBD1. With 3 bases clipped from V and 0 bases from J, the junction kept 8 bases outside the gene matches. The germline V gene has CDR1 LGHNA and CDR2 YNFKEQ. The CDR3 covers 17 residues.

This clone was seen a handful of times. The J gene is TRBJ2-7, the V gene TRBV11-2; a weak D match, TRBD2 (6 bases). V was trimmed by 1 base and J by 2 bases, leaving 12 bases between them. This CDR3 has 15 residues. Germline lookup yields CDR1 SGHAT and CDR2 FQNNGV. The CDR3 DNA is TGTGCCAGCAGCTTAGGGAGTGGCGGGGCCTACGAGCAGTACTTC. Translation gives CASSLGSGGAYEQYF.

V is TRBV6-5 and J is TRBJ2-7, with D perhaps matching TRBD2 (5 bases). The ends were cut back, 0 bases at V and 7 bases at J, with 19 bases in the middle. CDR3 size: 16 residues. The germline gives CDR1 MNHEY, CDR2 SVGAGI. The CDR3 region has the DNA TGTGCCAGCAGTTACTCGAATCGGCGCGGACTCAGTGAGCAGTACTTC. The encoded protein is CASSYSNRRGLSEQYF.

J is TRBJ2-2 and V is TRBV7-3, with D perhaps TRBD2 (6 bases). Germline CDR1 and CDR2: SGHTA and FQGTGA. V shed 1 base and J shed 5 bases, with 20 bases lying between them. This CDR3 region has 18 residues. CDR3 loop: CASSLRAPGGGNTGELFF. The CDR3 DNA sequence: TGTGCCAGCAGCTTAAGGGCCCCTGGCGGAGGGAATACCGGGGAGCTGTTTTTT.

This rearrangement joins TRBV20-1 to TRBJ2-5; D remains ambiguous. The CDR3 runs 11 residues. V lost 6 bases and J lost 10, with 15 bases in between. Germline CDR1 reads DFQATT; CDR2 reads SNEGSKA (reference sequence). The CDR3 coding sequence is TGCAGTGCCCAGAGGCGGATGGGCCAGTACTTC. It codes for CSAQRRMGQYF.

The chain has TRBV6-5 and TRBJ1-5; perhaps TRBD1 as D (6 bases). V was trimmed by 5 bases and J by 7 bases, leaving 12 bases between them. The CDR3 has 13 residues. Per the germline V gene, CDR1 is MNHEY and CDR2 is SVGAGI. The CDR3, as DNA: TGTGCCAGCAGTAGGGGGGGAAGCCAGCCCCAGCATTTT. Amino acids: CASSRGGSQPQHF.

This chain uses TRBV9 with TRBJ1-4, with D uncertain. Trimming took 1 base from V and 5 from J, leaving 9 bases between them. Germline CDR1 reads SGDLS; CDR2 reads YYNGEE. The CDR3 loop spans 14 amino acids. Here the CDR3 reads CASSVTEWNEKLFF. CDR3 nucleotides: TGTGCCAGCAGCGTAACAGAATGGAATGAAAAACTGTTTTTT. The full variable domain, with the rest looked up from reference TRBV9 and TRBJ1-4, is DSGVTQTPKHLITATGQRVTLRCSPRSGDLSVYWYQQSLDQGLQFLIQYYNGEERAKGNILERFSAQQFPDLHSELNLSSLELGDSALYFCASSVTEWNEKLFFGSGTQLSVL.

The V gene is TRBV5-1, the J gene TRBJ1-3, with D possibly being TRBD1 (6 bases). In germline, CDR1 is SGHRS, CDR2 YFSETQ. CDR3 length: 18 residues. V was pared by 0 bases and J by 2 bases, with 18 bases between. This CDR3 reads CASSLEAGQGGAGNTIYF. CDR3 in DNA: TGCGCCAGCAGCTTGGAGGCAGGGCAAGGGGGAGCTGGAAACACCATATATTTT.

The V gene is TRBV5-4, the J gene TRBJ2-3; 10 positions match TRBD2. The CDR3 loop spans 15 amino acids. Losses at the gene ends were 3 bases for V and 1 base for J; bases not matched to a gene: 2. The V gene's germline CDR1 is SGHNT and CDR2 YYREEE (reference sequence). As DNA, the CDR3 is TGTGCCAGCAGCTACCTAGCGGGGGGCACAGATACGCAGTATTTT. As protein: CASSYLAGGTDTQYF.

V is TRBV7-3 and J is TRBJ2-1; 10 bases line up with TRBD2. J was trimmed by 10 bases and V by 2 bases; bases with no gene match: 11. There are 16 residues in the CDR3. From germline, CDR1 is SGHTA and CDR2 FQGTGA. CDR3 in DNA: TGTGCCAGCAGCTTAGAGGTAGGGCTAGCGGGGGACGAGCAGTTCTTC. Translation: CASSLEVGLAGDEQFF. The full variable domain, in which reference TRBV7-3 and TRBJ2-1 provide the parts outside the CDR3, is GAGVSQTPSNKVTEKGKYVELRCDPISGHTALYWYRQSLGQGPEFLIYFQGTGAADDSGLPNDRFFAVRPEGSVSTLKIQRTERGDSAVYLCASSLEVGLAGDEQFFGPGTRLTVL.

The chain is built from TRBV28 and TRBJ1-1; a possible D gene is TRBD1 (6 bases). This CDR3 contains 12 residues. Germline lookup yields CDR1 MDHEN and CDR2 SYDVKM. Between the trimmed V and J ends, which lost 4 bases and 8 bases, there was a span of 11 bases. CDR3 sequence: CASSWGTGEAFF. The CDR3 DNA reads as TGTGCCAGCAGTTGGGGCACAGGGGAAGCTTTCTTT.

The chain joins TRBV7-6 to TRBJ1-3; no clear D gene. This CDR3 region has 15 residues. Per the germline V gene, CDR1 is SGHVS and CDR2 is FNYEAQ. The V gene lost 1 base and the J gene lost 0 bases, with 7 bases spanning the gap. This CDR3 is CASSLEPGSGNTIYF. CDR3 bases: TGTGCCAGCAGCTTAGAGCCAGGCTCTGGAAACACCATATATTTT.

The CDR3 DNA follows: TGTGCCAGTAGTATAGACCGTCTGTCAGGGGATGAGCAGTACTTC. Translating it yields CASSIDRLSGDEQYF. The V and J genes are TRBV19 and TRBJ2-7; possible D gene TRBD1, 6 bases. Germline V lookup: CDR1 LNHDA, CDR2 SQIVND (reference sequence). Trimming pared 0 bases from V and 7 bases from J, leaving 16 bases between. The CDR3 has 15 residues. Using reference TRBV19 and TRBJ2-7 for the parts outside the CDR3, the full variable domain is DGGITQSPKYLFRKEGQNVTLSCEQNLNHDAMYWYRQDPGQGLRLIYYSQIVNDFQKGDIAEGYSVSREKKESFPLTVTSAQKNPTAFYLCASSIDRLSGDEQYFGPGTRLTVT.

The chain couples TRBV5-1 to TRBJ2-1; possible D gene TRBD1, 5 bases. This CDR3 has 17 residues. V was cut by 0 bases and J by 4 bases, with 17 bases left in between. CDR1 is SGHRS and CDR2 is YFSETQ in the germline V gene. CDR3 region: CASSLESVGALYNEQFF. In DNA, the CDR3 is TGCGCCAGCAGCTTGGAATCGGTAGGGGCCCTTTACAATGAGCAGTTCTTC.

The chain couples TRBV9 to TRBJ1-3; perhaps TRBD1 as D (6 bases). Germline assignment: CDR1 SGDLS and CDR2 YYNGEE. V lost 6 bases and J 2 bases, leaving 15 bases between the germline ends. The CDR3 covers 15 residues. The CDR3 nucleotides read TGTGCCAGCACCATGACAGGACGCCCTGGAAACACCATATATTTT. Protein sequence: CASTMTGRPGNTIYF.

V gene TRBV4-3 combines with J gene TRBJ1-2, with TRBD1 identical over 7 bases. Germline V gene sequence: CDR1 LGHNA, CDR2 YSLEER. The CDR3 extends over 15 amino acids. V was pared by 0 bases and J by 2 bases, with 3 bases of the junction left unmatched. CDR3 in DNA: TGCGCCAGCAGCCAAGAGGACAGGCAGAACTATGGCTACACCTTC. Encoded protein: CASSQEDRQNYGYTF.

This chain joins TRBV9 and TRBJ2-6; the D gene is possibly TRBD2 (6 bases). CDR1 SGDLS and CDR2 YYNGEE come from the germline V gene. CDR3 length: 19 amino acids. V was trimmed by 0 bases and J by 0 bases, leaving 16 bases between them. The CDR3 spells CASSVDRRGIFSGANVLTF. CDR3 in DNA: TGTGCCAGCAGCGTAGATAGGAGGGGTATATTCTCTGGGGCCAACGTCCTGACTTTC.

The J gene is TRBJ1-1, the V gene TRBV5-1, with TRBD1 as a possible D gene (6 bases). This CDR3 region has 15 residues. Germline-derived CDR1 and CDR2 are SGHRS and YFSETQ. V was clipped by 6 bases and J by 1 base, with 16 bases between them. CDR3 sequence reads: CASMRQARTNTEAFF. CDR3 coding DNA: TGCGCCAGCATGAGACAGGCGAGGACGAACACTGAAGCTTTCTTT.

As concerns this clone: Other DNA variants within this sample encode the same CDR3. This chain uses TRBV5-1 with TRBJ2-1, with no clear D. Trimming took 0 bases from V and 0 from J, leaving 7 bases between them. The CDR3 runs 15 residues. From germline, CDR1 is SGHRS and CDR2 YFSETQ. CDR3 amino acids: CASSLGGSSYNEQFF. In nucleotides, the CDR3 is TGCGCCAGCAGCTTGGGCGGCAGCTCCTACAATGAGCAGTTCTTC.

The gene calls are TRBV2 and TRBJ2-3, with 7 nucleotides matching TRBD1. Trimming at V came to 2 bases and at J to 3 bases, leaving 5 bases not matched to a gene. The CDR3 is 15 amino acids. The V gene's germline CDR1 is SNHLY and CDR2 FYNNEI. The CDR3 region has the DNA TGTGCCAGCAGTGAAAGGGGGCTGGGGACAGATACGCAGTATTTT. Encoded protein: CASSERGLGTDTQYF.

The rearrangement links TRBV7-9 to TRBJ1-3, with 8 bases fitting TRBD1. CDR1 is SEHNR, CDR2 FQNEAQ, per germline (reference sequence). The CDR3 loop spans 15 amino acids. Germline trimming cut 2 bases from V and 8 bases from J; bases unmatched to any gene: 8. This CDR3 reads CASSLHRDRSDTIYF. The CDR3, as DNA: TGTGCCAGCAGCTTACACCGGGACAGGAGCGACACCATATATTTT.

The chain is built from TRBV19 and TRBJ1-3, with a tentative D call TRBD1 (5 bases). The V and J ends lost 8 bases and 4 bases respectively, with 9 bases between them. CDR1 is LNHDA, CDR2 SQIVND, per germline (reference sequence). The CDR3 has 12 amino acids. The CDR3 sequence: CASWGEGNTIYF. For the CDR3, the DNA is TGTGCCAGTTGGGGGGAAGGAAACACCATATATTTT.

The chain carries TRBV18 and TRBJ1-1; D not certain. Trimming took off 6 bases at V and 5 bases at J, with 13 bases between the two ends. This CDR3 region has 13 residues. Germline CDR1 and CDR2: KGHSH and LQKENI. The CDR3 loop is CASSPLGDTEAFF. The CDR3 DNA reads TGTGCCAGCTCGCCCCTCGGGGATACTGAAGCTTTCTTT. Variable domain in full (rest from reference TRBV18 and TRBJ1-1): NAGVMQNPRHLVRRRGQEARLRCSPMKGHSHVYWYRQLPEEGLKFMVYLQKENIIDESGMPKERFSAEFPKEGPSILRIQQVVRGDSAAYFCASSPLGDTEAFFGQGTRLTVV.